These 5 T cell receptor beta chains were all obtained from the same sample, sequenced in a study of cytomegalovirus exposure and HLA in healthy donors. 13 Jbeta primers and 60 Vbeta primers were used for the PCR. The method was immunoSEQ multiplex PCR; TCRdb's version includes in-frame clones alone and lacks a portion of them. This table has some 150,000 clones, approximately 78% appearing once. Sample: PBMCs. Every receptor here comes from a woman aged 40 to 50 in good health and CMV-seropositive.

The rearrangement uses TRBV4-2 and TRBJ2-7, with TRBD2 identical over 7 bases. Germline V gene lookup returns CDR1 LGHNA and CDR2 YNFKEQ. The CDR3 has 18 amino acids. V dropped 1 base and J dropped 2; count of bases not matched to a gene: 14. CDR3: CASSQVDQRGTTPYEQYF. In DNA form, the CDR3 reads TGTGCCAGCAGCCAAGTTGATCAGCGGGGCACAACACCCTACGAGCAGTACTTC.

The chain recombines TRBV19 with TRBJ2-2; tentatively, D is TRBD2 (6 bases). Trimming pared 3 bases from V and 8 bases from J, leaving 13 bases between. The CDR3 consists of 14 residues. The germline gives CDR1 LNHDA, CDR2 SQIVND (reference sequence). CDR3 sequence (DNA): TGTGCCAGTAGTATTCGGGGGAGGTCGGGGGAGCTGTTTTTT. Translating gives CASSIRGRSGELFF. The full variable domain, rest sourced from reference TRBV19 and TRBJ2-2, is DGGITQSPKYLFRKEGQNVTLSCEQNLNHDAMYWYRQDPGQGLRLIYYSQIVNDFQKGDIAEGYSVSREKKESFPLTVTSAQKNPTAFYLCASSIRGRSGELFFGEGSRLTVL.

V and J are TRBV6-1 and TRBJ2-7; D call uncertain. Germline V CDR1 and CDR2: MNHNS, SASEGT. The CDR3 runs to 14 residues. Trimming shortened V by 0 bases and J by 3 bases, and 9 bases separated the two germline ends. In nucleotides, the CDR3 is TGTGCCAGCAGTGAAGCGTCAAACAGCTACGAGCAGTACTTC. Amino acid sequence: CASSEASNSYEQYF.

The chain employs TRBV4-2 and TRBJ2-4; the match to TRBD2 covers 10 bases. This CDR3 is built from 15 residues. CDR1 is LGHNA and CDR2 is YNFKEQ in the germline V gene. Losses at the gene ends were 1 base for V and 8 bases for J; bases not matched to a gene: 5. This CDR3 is CASSQGLAGEYIQYF. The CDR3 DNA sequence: TGTGCCAGCAGCCAAGGTCTAGCGGGAGAGTACATTCAGTACTTC.

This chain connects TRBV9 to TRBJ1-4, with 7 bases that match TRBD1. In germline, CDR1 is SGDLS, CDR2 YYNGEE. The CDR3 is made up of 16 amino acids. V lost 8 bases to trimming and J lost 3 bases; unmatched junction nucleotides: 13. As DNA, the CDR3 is TGTGCCAGTGGACAGGATGGGACTCGCGCTAATGAAAAACTGTTTTTT. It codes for CASGQDGTRANEKLFF.